What follows are 2 T cell receptor beta chains derived from one specimen sequenced in a study of monozygotic twins with inflammatory bowel disease. TCRdb re-called the 5' RACE reads, yielding one record per CDR3 amino acid sequence without DNA. The data include 420,000 or so distinct CDR3 sequences; the top ten clones carry approximately 2.3%. Material: blood. These receptor sequences come from a human donor with ulcerative colitis or Crohn's disease, or a healthy co-twin of an affected twin (not recorded which).

This chain links TRBV7-3 with TRBJ2-1. Per the germline V gene, CDR1 is SGHTA and CDR2 is FQGTGA. The CDR3 covers 14 residues. The chain's CDR3 is CASSSTPMSSEQFF.

CDR3: CSVPAPPGGGYGYTF. The gene calls are TRBV29-1 and TRBJ1-2; TCRdb designates TRBD1, a call that cannot be tested without DNA. Germline CDR1 and CDR2: SQVTM and ANQGSEA. The CDR3 spans 15 residues.